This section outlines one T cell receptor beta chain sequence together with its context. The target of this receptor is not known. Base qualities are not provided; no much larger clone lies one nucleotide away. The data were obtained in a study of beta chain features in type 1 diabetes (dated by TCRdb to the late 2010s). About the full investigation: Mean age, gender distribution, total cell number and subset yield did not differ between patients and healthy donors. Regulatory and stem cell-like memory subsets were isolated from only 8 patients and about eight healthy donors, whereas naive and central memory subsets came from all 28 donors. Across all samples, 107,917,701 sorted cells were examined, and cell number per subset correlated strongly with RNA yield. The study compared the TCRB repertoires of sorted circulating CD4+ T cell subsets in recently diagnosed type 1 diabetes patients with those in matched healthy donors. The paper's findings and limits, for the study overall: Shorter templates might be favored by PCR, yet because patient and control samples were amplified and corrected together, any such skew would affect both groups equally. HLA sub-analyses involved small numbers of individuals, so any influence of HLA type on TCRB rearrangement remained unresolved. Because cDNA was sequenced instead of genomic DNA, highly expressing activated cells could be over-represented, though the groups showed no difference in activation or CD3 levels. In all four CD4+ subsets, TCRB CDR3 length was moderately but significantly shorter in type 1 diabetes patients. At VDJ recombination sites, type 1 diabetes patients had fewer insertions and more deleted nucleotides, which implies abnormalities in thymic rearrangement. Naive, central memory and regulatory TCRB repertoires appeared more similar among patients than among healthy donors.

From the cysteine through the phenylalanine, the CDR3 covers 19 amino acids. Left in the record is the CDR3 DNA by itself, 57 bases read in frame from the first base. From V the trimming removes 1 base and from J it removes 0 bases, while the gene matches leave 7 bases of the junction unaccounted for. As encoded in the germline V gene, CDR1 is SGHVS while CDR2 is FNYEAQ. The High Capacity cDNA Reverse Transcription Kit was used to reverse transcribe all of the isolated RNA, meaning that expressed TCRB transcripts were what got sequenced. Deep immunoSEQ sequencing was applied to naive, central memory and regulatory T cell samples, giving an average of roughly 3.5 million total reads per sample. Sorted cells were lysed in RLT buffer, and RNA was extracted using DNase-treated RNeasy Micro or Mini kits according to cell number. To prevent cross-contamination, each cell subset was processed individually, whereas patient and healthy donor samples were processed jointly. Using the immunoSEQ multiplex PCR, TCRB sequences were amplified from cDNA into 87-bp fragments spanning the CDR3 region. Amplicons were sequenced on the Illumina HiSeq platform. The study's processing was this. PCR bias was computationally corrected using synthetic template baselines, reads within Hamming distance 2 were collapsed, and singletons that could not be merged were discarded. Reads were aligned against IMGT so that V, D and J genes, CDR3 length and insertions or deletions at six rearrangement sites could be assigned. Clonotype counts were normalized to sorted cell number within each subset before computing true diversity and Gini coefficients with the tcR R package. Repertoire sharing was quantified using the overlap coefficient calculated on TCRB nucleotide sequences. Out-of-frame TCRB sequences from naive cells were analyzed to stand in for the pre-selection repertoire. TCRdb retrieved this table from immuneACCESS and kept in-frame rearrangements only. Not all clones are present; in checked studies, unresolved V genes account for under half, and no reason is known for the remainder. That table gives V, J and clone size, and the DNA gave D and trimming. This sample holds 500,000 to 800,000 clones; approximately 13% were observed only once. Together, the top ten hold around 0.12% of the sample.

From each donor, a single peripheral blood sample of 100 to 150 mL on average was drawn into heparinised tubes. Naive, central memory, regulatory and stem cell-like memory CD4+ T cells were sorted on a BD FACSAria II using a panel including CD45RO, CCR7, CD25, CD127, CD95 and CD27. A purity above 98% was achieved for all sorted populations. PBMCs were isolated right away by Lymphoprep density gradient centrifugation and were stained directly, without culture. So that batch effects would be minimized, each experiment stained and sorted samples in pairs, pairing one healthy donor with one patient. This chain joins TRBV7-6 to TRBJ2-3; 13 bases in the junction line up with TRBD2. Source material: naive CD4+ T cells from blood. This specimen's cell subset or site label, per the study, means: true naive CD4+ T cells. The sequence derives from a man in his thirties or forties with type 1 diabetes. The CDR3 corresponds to CASSLEPSGLAGSTDTQYF. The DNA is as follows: TGTGCCAGCAGCTTAGAACCCTCGGGACTAGCGGGGAGCACAGATACGCAGTATTTT.